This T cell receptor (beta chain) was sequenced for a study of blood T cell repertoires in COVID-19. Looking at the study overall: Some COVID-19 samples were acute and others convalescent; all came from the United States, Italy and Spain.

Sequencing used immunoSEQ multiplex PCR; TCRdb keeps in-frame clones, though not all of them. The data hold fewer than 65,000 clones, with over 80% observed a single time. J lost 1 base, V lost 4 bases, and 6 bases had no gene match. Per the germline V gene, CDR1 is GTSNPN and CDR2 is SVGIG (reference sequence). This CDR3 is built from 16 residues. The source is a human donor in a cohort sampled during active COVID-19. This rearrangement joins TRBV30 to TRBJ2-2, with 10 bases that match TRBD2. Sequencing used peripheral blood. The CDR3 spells CAWTLAGALNTGELFF. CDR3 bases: TGTGCCTGGACCCTAGCGGGGGCCCTGAACACCGGGGAGCTGTTTTTT.